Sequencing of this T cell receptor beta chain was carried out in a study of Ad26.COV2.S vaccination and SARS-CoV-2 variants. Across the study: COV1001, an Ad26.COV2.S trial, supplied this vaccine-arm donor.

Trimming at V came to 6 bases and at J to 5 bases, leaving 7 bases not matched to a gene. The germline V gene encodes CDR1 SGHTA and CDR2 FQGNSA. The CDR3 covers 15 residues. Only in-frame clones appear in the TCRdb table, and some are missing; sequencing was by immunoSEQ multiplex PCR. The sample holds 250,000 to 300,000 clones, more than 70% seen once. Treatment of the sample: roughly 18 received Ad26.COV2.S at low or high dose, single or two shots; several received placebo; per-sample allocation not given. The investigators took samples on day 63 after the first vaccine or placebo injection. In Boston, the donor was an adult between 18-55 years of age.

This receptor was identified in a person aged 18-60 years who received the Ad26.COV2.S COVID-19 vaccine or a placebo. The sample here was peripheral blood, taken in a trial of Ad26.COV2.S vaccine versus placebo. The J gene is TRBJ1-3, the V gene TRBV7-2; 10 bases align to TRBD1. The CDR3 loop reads CASRQPGQGRNTIYF. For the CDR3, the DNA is TGTGCCAGCAGACAACCGGGACAGGGGAGAAACACCATATATTTT.